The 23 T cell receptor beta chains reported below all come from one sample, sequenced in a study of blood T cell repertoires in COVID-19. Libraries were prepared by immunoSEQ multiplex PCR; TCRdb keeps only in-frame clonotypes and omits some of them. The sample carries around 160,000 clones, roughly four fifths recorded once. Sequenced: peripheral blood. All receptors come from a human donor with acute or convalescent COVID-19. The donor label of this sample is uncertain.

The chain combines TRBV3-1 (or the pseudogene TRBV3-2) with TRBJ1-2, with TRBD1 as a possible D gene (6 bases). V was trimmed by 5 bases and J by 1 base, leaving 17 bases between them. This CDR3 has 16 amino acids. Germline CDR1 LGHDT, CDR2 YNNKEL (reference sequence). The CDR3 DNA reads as TGTGCCAGCAGCACGTATACGACAGGAGTTAACTATGGCTACACCTTC. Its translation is CASSTYTTGVNYGYTF.

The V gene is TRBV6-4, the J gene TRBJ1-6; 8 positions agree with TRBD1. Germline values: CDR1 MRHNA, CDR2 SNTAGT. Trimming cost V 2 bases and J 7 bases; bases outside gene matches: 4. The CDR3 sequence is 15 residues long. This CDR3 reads CASSDQGAKNSPLHF. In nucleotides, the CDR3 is TGTGCCAGCAGTGACCAGGGGGCGAAGAATTCACCCCTCCACTTT.

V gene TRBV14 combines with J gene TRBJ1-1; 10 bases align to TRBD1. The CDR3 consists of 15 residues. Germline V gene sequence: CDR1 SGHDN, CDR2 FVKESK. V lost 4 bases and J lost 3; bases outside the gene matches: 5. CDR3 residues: CASSRIGQGDTEAFF. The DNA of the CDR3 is TGTGCCAGCAGCCGTATCGGACAGGGGGACACTGAAGCTTTCTTT. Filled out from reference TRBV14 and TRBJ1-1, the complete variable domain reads EAGVTQFPSHSVIEKGQTVTLRCDPISGHDNLYWYRRVMGKEIKFLLHFVKESKQDESGMPNNRFLAERTGGTYSTLKVQPAELEDSGVYFCASSRIGQGDTEAFFGQGTRLTVV.

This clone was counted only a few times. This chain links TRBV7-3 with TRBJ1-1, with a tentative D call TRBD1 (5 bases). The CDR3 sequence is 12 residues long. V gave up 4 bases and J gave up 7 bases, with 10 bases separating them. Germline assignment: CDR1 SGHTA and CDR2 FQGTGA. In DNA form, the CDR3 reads TGTGCCAGCAGCTCAAACGGGGGTGAAGCTTTCTTT. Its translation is CASSSNGGEAFF. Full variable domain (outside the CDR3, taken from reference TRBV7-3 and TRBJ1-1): GAGVSQTPSNKVTEKGKYVELRCDPISGHTALYWYRQSLGQGPEFLIYFQGTGAADDSGLPNDRFFAVRPEGSVSTLKIQRTERGDSAVYLCASSSNGGEAFFGQGTRLTVV.

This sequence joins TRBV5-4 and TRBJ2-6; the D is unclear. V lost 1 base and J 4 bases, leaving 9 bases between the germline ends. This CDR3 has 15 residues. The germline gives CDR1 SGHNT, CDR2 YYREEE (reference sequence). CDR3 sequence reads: CASSLSVGGANVLTF. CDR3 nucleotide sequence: TGTGCCAGCAGCTTGAGCGTTGGCGGGGCCAACGTCCTGACTTTC. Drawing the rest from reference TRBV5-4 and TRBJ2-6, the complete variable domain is ETGVTQSPTHLIKTRGQQVTLRCSSQSGHNTVSWYQQALGQGPQFIFQYYREEENGRGNFPPRFSGLQFPNYSSELNVNALELDDSALYLCASSLSVGGANVLTFGAGSRLTVL.

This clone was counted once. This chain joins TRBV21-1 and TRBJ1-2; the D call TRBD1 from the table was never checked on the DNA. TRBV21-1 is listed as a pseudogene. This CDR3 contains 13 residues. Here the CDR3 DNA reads TGTGCCACCGCAGGAATAGCTAACTATGGCTACACCTTC. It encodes CATAGIANYGYTF.

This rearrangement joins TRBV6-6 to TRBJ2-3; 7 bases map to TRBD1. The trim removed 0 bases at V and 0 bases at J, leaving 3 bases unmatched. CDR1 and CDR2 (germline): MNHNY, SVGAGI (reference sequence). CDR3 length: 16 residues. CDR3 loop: CASSYSMTGSTDTQYF. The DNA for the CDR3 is TGTGCCAGCAGTTACTCGATGACAGGGAGCACAGATACGCAGTATTTT.

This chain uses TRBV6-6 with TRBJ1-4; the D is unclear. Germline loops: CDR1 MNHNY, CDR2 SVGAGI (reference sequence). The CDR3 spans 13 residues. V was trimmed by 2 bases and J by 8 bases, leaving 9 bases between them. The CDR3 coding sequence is TGTGCCAGCAGTTACCCGAGCGGCGAAAAACTGTTTTTT. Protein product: CASSYPSGEKLFF.

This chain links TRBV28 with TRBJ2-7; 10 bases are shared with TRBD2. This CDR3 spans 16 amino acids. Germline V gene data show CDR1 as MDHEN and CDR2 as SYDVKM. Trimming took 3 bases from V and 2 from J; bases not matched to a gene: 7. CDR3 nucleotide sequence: TGTGCCAGCAGTTTGGGGGGGACTAGCGTTACCTACGAGCAGTACTTC. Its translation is CASSLGGTSVTYEQYF.

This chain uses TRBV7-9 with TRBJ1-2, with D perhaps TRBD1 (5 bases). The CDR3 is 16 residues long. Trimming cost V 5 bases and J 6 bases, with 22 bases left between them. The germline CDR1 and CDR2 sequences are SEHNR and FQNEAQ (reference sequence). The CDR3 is CASSPFGGAYLDGYTF. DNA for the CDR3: TGTGCCAGCAGCCCATTCGGGGGAGCCTACCTGGATGGCTACACCTTC.

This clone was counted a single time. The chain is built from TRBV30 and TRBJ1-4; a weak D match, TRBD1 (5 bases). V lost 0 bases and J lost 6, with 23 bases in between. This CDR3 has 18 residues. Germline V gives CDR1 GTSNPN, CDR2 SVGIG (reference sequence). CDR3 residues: CAWSVRLSGYGGYEKLFF. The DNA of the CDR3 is TGTGCCTGGAGTGTACGCCTATCGGGGTACGGGGGGTATGAAAAACTGTTTTTT.

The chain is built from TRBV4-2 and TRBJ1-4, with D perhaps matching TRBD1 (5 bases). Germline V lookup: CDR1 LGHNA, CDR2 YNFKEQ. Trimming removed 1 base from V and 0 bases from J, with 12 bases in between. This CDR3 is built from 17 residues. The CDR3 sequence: CASSQGGQIATNEKLFF. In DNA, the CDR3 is TGTGCCAGCAGCCAAGGGGGCCAGATAGCAACTAATGAAAAACTGTTTTTT.

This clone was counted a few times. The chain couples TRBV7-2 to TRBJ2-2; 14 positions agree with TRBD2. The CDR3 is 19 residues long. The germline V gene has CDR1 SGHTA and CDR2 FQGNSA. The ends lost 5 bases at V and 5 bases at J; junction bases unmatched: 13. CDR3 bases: TGTGCCAGCAGCATCCGACTAGCGGGGGGGCCTGTCGGGACCGGGGAGCTGTTTTTT. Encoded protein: CASSIRLAGGPVGTGELFF.

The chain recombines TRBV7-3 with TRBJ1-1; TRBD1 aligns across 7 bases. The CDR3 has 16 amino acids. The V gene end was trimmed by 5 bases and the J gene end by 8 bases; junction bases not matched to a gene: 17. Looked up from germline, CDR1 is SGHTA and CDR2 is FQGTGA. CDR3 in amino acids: CASSREGAQPLSEAFF. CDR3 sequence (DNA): TGTGCCAGCAGCCGAGAGGGGGCGCAGCCCCTCTCGGAAGCTTTCTTT.

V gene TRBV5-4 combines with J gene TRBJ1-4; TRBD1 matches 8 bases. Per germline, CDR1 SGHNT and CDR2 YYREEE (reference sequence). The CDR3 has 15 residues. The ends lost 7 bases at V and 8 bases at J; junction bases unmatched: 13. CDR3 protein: CASQTDGQGGEKLFF. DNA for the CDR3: TGTGCCAGCCAAACCGACGGACAGGGAGGCGAAAAACTGTTTTTT. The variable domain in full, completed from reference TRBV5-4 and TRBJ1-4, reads ETGVTQSPTHLIKTRGQQVTLRCSSQSGHNTVSWYQQALGQGPQFIFQYYREEENGRGNFPPRFSGLQFPNYSSELNVNALELDDSALYLCASQTDGQGGEKLFFGSGTQLSVL.

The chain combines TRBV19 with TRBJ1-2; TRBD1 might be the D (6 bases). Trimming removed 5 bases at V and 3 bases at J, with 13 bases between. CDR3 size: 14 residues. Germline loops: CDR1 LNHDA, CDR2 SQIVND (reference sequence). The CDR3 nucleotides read TGTGCCAGTAGTCCCCGGACAGCTTACTATGGCTACACCTTC. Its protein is CASSPRTAYYGYTF.

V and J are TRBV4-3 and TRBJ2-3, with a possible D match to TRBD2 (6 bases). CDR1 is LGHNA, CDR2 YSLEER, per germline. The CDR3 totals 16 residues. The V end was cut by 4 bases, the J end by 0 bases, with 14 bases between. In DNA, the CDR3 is TGCGCCAGCAGCCTCTCCCCCGGGACTAGCACAGATACGCAGTATTTT. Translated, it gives CASSLSPGTSTDTQYF.

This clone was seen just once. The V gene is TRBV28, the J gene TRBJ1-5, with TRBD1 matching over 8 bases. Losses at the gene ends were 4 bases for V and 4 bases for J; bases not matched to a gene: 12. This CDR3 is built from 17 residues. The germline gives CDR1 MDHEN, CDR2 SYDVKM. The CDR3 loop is CASSSGTGSTGNQPQHF. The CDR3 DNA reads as TGTGCCAGCAGTTCCGGGACAGGTTCTACGGGGAATCAGCCCCAGCATTTT. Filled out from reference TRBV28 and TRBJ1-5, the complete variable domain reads DVKVTQSSRYLVKRTGEKVFLECVQDMDHENMFWYRQDPGLGLRLIYFSYDVKMKEKGDIPEGYSVSREKKERFSLILESASTNQTSMYLCASSSGTGSTGNQPQHFGDGTRLSIL.

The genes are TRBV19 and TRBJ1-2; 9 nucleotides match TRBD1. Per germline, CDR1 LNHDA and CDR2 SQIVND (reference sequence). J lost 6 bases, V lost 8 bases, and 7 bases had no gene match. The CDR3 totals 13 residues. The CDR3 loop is CASGDRALHGYTF. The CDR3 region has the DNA TGTGCCAGTGGGGACAGGGCGCTCCATGGCTACACCTTC.

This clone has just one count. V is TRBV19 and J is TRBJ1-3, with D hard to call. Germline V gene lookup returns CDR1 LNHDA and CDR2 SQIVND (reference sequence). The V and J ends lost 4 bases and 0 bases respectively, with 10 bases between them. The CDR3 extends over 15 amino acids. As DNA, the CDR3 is TGTGCCAGTAGTAACTTGCCTGACTCTGGAAACACCATATATTTT. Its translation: CASSNLPDSGNTIYF.

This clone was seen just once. The CDR3 is CATSRAGGDFGYTF. CDR3 nucleotides: TGTGCCACCAGCAGAGCAGGGGGCGATTTTGGCTACACCTTC. This chain connects TRBV15 to TRBJ1-2; TRBD1 matches at 8 bases. With V trimmed by 1 base and J by 7 bases, 5 bases remained unmatched. This CDR3 comprises 14 residues. Germline CDR1 and CDR2: LNHNV and YYDKDF (reference sequence).

The DNA of the CDR3 is TGTGCCAGCAGTGATCTAGTTTCCAACACTGAAGCTTTCTTT. Translated: CASSDLVSNTEAFF. V gene TRBV2 combines with J gene TRBJ1-1; D gene uncertain. The V gene lost 3 bases and the J gene lost 2 bases, with 10 bases spanning the gap. The CDR3 is 14 residues long. The V gene's germline CDR1 is SNHLY and CDR2 FYNNEI.

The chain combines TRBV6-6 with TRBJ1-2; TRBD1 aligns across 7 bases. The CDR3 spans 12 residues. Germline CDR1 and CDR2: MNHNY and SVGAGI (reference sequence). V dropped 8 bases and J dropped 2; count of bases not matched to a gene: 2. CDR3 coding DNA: TGTGCCAGCTCGGACAGGAACTATGGCTACACCTTC. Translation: CASSDRNYGYTF.